Listed here is a single T cell receptor beta chain. This entry belongs to a study of T cell responses to AZD1222 COVID-19 vaccine. Trimming stripped 1 base from V and 4 bases from J, with 11 bases between. Germline V gene lookup returns CDR1 SGDLS and CDR2 YYNGEE. The CDR3 is 14 amino acids. Data came from immunoSEQ multiplex PCR; TCRdb stores just in-frame clones and leaves some out. The data hold some 160,000 clones, with just under 95% observed a single time. This clonotype was sampled from an adult in good health. The sequences come from peripheral blood, collected on day 0 of AZD1222 vaccination. V is TRBV9 and J is TRBJ1-1; D remains ambiguous. CDR3 residues: CASSVSYMSTEAFF. Written as DNA, the CDR3 is TGTGCCAGCAGCGTAAGTTATATGTCCACTGAAGCTTTCTTT.